Each of the 15 T cell receptor beta chains below was sequenced from the same sample in a study of cytomegalovirus exposure and HLA in healthy donors. The PCR ran on 60 Vbeta and 13 Jbeta primers. Sequencing used immunoSEQ multiplex PCR; TCRdb keeps in-frame clones, though not all of them. This sample carries 150,000 or so clones, roughly four fifths of them seen once, and the ten largest clones take 6.5% to 9%. The sequenced sample consisted of PBMCs. These receptors were obtained from a man in his thirties or forties in good health and CMV-seronegative.

The CDR3 region is CASSLTQLNTEAFF. The CDR3 bases are TGTGCCAGCAGCTTAACACAGCTGAACACTGAAGCTTTCTTT. This chain links TRBV11-2 with TRBJ1-1; no reliable D call. There are 14 residues in the CDR3. Trimming removed 2 bases at V and 0 bases at J, with 7 bases between. In germline, CDR1 is SGHAT, CDR2 FQNNGV.

The chain has TRBV28 and TRBJ2-1; D unclear. CDR3 size: 11 residues. V lost 2 bases and J lost 8, with 4 bases in between. Germline V gene data show CDR1 as MDHEN and CDR2 as SYDVKM. This chain's CDR3 is CASSLDYEQFF. Here the CDR3 DNA reads TGTGCCAGCAGTTTAGACTATGAGCAGTTCTTC.

This rearrangement joins TRBV11-3 to TRBJ2-7; D is uncertain. The length of the CDR3 is 13 residues. Germline loops: CDR1 SGHNT, CDR2 YENEEA. V was pared by 1 base and J by 3 bases, with 7 bases between. The CDR3 sequence is CASSLGGLYEQYF. The DNA for the CDR3 is TGTGCCAGCAGCTTAGGCGGCCTCTACGAGCAGTACTTC.

The chain employs TRBV29-1 and TRBJ2-7; 14 nucleotides align to TRBD2. V shed 6 bases, J shed 5 bases, and the junction held 9 bases outside the gene matches. The CDR3 length is 15 residues. Per the germline V gene, CDR1 is SQVTM and CDR2 is ANQGSEA. The CDR3 DNA reads TGCAGCGTGGCCGGGACTAGCGGGAGTAAGAACGAGCAGTACTTC. As protein: CSVAGTSGSKNEQYF.

This clone has more than one count but fewer than ten. The chain employs TRBV29-1 and TRBJ1-1, with 10 bases aligning to TRBD1. V dropped 7 bases and J dropped 8; count of bases not matched to a gene: 4. This CDR3 spans 11 amino acids. Germline loops: CDR1 SQVTM, CDR2 ANQGSEA. As DNA, the CDR3 is TGCAGCGCCAAGACAGGGGGCGAAGCTTTCTTT. It translates to CSAKTGGEAFF.

V usage is TRBV7-6 and J usage is TRBJ2-2; 7 positions match TRBD2. Germline CDR1 reads SGHVS; CDR2 reads FNYEAQ. Losses at the gene ends were 2 bases for V and 4 bases for J; bases not matched to a gene: 10. This CDR3 has 17 amino acids. The chain's CDR3 is CASSLTQGREGTGELFF. CDR3 nucleotides: TGTGCCAGCAGCTTAACTCAGGGCAGGGAGGGCACCGGGGAGCTGTTTTTT.

The chain links TRBV2 to TRBJ2-7; 8 bases line up with TRBD1. From germline, CDR1 is SNHLY and CDR2 FYNNEI. V lost 7 bases to trimming and J lost 4 bases; unmatched junction nucleotides: 6. The CDR3 extends over 13 amino acids. The chain's CDR3 is CASTGGLVYEQYF. CDR3 coding DNA: TGTGCCAGCACAGGGGGCTTAGTATACGAGCAGTACTTC.

The chain carries TRBV28 and TRBJ2-2; no clear D gene. The CDR3 extends over 15 amino acids. Germline V gives CDR1 MDHEN, CDR2 SYDVKM. V lost 5 bases and J lost 2, with 12 bases in between. CDR3 region: CASSGQAPNTGELFF. CDR3 DNA: TGTGCCAGCAGTGGGCAGGCGCCAAACACCGGGGAGCTGTTTTTT.

This clone was detected only once. At one end the junction does not follow the germline gene, possibly because of a read error. CDR3 DNA sequence: TGTGCCAGCAGCGGGTCCCTCCGAGAAAACAGGGTCCACTTC. It is translated as CASSGSLRENRVHF. The V and J genes are TRBV6-5 and TRBJ2-4, with TRBD1 as a possible D gene (6 bases). Germline V CDR1 and CDR2: MNHEY, SVGAGI. The CDR3 is 14 amino acids.

The gene calls are TRBV18 and TRBJ2-3, with D tentatively TRBD2 (6 bases). CDR3 length: 16 amino acids. The V end was cut by 5 bases, the J end by 3 bases, with 18 bases between. CDR1 is KGHSH and CDR2 is LQKENI in the germline V gene. DNA of the CDR3: TGTGCCAGCTCAAAACTAGCCCCGGGGACGACAGATACGCAGTATTTT. Its protein is CASSKLAPGTTDTQYF. Supplemented by reference TRBV18 and TRBJ2-3, the full variable domain reads NAGVMQNPRHLVRRRGQEARLRCSPMKGHSHVYWYRQLPEEGLKFMVYLQKENIIDESGMPKERFSAEFPKEGPSILRIQQVVRGDSAAYFCASSKLAPGTTDTQYFGPGTRLTVL.

J is TRBJ2-7 and V is TRBV11-3; TRBD2 matches 7 bases. V shed 3 bases and J 3 bases; nucleotides not matched to a gene: 5. The length of the CDR3 is 14 residues. Germline V CDR1 and CDR2: SGHNT, YENEEA. CDR3 nucleotide sequence: TGTGCCAGCAGCTTTGGGGGGGACGACTACGAGCAGTACTTC. This gives the protein CASSFGGDDYEQYF.

The J gene is TRBJ2-2, the V gene TRBV27, with a possible D match to TRBD2 (5 bases). Trimming removed 6 bases from V and 7 bases from J, with 15 bases in between. This CDR3 contains 14 residues. Per germline, CDR1 MNHEY and CDR2 SMNVEV (reference sequence). Here the CDR3 reads CASSLVLGGGELFF. CDR3 nucleotides: TGTGCCAGCAGCCTGGTCCTAGGAGGCGGGGAGCTGTTTTTT.

This chain uses TRBV5-4 with TRBJ2-7; no clear D. Trimming shortened V by 3 bases and J by 2 bases, and 3 bases separated the two germline ends. Germline CDR1 reads SGHNT; CDR2 reads YYREEE (reference sequence). The CDR3 has 11 residues. CDR3 sequence reads: CASSSAYEQYF. CDR3 coding DNA: TGTGCCAGCAGCTCTGCCTACGAGCAGTACTTC.

The rearrangement links TRBV2 to TRBJ1-2; the D gene is possibly TRBD1 (6 bases). Germline assignment: CDR1 SNHLY and CDR2 FYNNEI. The CDR3 runs 15 residues. V was shortened by 5 bases and J by 4 bases, with 17 bases between the two germline ends. Here the CDR3 reads CASSPSSGAPYGYTF. CDR3 bases: TGTGCCAGCAGTCCGAGTTCAGGGGCCCCCTATGGCTACACCTTC.

This chain links TRBV4-2 with TRBJ2-3, with TRBD2 matching 14 bases. CDR1 LGHNA and CDR2 YNFKEQ come from the germline V gene. J lost 1 base, V lost 3 bases, and 3 bases had no gene match. The length of the CDR3 is 17 residues. The CDR3 DNA follows: TGTGCCAGCAGCCAGGGGACTAGCGGGGGCCGCACAGATACGCAGTATTTT. It is translated as CASSQGTSGGRTDTQYF.